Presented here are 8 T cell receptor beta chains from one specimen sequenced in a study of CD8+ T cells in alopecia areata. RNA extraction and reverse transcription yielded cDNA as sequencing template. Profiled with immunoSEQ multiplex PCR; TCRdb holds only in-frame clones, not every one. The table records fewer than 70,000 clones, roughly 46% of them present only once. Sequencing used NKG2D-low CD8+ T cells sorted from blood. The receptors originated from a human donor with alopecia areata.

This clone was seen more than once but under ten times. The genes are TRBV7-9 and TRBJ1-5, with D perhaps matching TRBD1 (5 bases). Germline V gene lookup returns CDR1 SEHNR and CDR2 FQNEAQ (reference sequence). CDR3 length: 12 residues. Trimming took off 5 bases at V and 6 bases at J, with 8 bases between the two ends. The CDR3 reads CASSDGGQPQHF. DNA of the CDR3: TGTGCCAGCAGCGATGGGGGTCAGCCCCAGCATTTT.

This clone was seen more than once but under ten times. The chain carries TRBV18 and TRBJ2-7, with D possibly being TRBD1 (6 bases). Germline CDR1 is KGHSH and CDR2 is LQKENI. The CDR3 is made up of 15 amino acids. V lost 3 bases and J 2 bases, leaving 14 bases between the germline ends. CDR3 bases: TGTGCCAGCTCACCGTCGGACAGCTCGACCTACGAGCAGTACTTC. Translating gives CASSPSDSSTYEQYF.

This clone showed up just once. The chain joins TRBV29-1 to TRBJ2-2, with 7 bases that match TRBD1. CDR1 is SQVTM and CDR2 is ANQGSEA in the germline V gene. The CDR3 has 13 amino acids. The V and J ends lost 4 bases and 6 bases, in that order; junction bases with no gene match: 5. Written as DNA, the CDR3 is TGCAGCGTTGGGGACAGTTGGTCCGGGGAGCTGTTTTTT. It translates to CSVGDSWSGELFF.

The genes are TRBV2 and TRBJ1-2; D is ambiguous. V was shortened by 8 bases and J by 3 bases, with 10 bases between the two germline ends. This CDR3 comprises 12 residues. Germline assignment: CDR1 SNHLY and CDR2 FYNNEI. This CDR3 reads CASGEGYYGYTF. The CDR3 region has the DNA TGTGCCAGCGGCGAGGGCTACTATGGCTACACCTTC.

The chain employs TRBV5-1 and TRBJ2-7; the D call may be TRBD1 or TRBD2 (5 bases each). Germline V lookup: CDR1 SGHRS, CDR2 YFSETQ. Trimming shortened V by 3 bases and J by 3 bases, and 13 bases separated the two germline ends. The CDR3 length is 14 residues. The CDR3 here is CASSWDGFNYEQYF. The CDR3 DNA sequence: TGCGCCAGCAGCTGGGACGGCTTTAACTACGAGCAGTACTTC.

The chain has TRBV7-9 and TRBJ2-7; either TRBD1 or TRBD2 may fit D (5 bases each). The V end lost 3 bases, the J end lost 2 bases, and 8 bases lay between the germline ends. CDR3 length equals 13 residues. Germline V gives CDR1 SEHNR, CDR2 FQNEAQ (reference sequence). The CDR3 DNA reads TGTGCCAGCAGCTTCACGGGGCCCTACGAGCAGTACTTC. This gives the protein CASSFTGPYEQYF. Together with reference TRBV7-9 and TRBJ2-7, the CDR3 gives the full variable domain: DTGVSQNPRHKITKRGQNVTFRCDPISEHNRLYWYRQTLGQGPEFLTYFQNEAQLEKSRLLSDRFSAERPKGSFSTLEIQRTEQGDSAMYLCASSFTGPYEQYFGPGTRLTVT.

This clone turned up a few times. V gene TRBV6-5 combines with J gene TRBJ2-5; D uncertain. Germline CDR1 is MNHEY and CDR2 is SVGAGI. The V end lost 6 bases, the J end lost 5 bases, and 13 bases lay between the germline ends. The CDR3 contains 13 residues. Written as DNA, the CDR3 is TGTGCCAGCAGCCTCCGGAGTTGGGAGACCCAGTACTTC. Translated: CASSLRSWETQYF.

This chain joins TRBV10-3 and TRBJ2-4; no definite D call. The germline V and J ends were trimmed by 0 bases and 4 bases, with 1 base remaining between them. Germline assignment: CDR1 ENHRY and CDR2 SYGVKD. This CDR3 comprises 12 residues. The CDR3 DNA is TGTGCCATCAGTGAGTCGAAAAACATTCAGTACTTC. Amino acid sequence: CAISESKNIQYF.